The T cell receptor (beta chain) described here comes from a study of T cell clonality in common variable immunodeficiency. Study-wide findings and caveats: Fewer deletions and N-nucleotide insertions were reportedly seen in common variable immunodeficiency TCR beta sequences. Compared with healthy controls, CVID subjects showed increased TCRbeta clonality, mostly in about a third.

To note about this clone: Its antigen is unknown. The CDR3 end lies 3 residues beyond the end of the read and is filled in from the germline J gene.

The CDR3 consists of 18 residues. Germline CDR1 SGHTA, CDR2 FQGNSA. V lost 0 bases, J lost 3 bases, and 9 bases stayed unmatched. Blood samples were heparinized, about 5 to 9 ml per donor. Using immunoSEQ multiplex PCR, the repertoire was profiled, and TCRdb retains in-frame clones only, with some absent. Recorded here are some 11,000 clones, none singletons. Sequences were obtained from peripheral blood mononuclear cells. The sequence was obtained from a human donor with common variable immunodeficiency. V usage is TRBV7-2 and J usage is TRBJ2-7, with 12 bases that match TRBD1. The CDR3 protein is CASSLAGTGGAKFYEQYF. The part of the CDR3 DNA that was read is TGTGCCAGCAGCTTAGCCGGGACAGGGGGCGCGAAATTCTACGAG.